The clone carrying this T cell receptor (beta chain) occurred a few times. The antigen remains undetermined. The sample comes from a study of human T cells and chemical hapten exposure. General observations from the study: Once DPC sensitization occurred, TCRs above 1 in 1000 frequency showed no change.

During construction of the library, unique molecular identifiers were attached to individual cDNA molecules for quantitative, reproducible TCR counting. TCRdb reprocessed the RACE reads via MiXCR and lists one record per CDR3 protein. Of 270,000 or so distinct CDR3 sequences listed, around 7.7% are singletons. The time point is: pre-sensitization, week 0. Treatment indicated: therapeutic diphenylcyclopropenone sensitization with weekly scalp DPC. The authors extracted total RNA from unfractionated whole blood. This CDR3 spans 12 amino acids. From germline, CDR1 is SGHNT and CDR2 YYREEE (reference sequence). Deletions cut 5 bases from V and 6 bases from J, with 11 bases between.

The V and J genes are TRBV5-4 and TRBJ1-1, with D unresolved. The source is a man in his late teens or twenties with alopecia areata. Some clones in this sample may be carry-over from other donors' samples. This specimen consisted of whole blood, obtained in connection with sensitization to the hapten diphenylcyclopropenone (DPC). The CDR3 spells CASRSEASEAFF. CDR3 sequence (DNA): TGTGCCAGCAGGTCCGAGGCCTCTGAAGCTTTCTTT.